This is a list of T cell receptor beta chains from one sample in a study of T cells of healthy individuals. TCRdb fed the 5' RACE reads into MiXCR, producing one record per CDR3 protein. The sample lists more than 85,000 distinct CDR3 sequences, approximately 15% seen once, with about 6% in the top ten. Receptors originate from a human donor in good health. CDR3s include the opening cysteine and the closing phenylalanine or tryptophan. The D gene is left open where the match is weak. Rows give clone size only sometimes, using once, few, many, or a class for an expanded clone.

V gene	D gene	clone size	J gene	CDR3 protein	CDR3 DNA
TRBV27	-	many	TRBJ2-5	CASSLSYSGRPGTQYF	TGTGCCAGCAGTTTATCGTATTCTGGGCGGCCGGGGACCCAGTACTTC
TRBV5-1	-	many	TRBJ2-3	CASSLGPVAVADTQYF	TGCGCCAGCAGCTTGGGTCCGGTGGCCGTGGCAGATACGCAGTATTTT
TRBV6-1	TRBD2	few	TRBJ2-3	CASRVSGSTDTQYF	TGTGCCAGCAGAGTTAGCGGGAGCACAGATACGCAGTATTTT
TRBV4-1	-	many	TRBJ1-2	CASSQGGTGTINYGYTF	TGCGCCAGCAGCCAGGGGGGGACCGGGACAATAAACTATGGCTACACCTTC
TRBV4-3	-	-	TRBJ2-1	CASSPKGGAAGNEQFF	TGCGCCAGCAGCCCAAAAGGGGGAGCGGCAGGCAATGAGCAGTTCTTC
TRBV7-6	TRBD2	-	TRBJ2-1	CASSLVRGGNYNEQFF	TGTGCCAGCAGCTTGGTGCGGGGGGGGAACTACAATGAGCAGTTCTTC
TRBV15	TRBD1	many	TRBJ1-4	CATSRGYRDRGDEKLFF	TGTGCCACCAGCAGGGGATACCGGGACAGGGGAGATGAAAAACTGTTTTTT
TRBV7-9	-	once	TRBJ1-3	CASSADRISGNTIYF	TGTGCCAGCAGCGCCGACAGGATCTCTGGAAACACCATATATTTT
TRBV2	-	-	TRBJ1-5	CASRETGIWSNQPQHF	TGTGCCAGCAGGGAAACGGGAATATGGAGCAATCAGCCCCAGCATTTT
TRBV20-1	TRBD2	few	TRBJ2-7	CSARIPGLAGEQYF	TGCAGTGCTAGGATACCGGGACTAGCGGGGGAGCAGTACTTC
TRBV15	-	-	TRBJ1-1	CATSREIQTDEAFF	TGTGCCACCAGCAGAGAGATACAGACAGACGAAGCTTTCTTT
TRBV3-1	TRBD2	-	TRBJ2-3	CASSSGTSGLSDTQYF	TGTGCCAGCAGCTCAGGGACTAGCGGGCTCTCAGATACGCAGTATTTT
TRBV27	-	-	TRBJ1-6	CASSPYNSPLHF	TGTGCCAGCAGTCCTTATAATTCACCCCTCCACTTT
TRBV11-3	TRBD2	-	TRBJ2-7	CASNMRLAHLSYEQYF	TGTGCCAGCAACATGAGACTAGCCCACTTATCCTACGAGCAGTACTTC
TRBV28	-	-	TRBJ2-6	CASSLKGILSGANILTF	TGTGCCAGCAGTTTAAAGGGAATCCTCTCTGGGGCCAACATCCTGACTTTC
TRBV4-3	-	-	TRBJ1-3	CASSQDRGLLGTIYF	TGCGCCAGCAGCCAAGATCGAGGGCTACTGGGCACCATATATTTT
TRBV20-1	-	few	TRBJ1-1	CSADLGTRGSTEAFF	TGCAGTGCTGATTTAGGGACTCGCGGGTCCACTGAAGCTTTCTTT
TRBV5-5	-	many	TRBJ1-5	CASSLSSDPGPQHF	TGTGCCAGCAGCCTCTCAAGTGACCCCGGGCCCCAGCATTTT
TRBV20-1	-	few	TRBJ2-5	CSARGQRLQETQYF	TGCAGTGCGAGAGGACAGAGACTCCAAGAGACCCAGTACTTC
TRBV9	TRBD1	few	TRBJ2-3	CASSVGPGQGPGDTQYF	TGTGCCAGCAGCGTAGGTCCGGGACAGGGACCGGGAGATACGCAGTATTTT
TRBV28	-	once	TRBJ2-3	CASRGATAGTDTQYF	TGTGCCAGCAGGGGGGCCACTGCGGGGACAGATACGCAGTATTTT
TRBV7-6	-	many	TRBJ2-1	CASSVYNEQFF	TGTGCCAGCAGCGTCTACAATGAGCAGTTCTTC
TRBV4-2	-	-	TRBJ1-4	CASSQKPLGEKLFF	TGTGCCAGCAGCCAAAAACCCCTGGGGGAAAAACTGTTTTTT
TRBV7-2	-	-	TRBJ1-1	CASRREGGTEAFF	TGTGCCTCCCGTCGGGAGGGCGGCACTGAAGCTTTCTTT
TRBV28	-	-	TRBJ1-1	CASSFGHPEAFF	TGTGCCAGCAGTTTCGGACATCCTGAAGCTTTCTTT
TRBV9	TRBD2	many	TRBJ2-1	CASNTAGVYNEQFF	TGTGCCAGCAACACAGCGGGAGTTTACAATGAGCAGTTCTTC
TRBV24-1	-	-	TRBJ1-1	CATVDNLNTEAFF	TGTGCCACCGTGGATAACCTGAACACTGAAGCTTTCTTT
TRBV4-3	TRBD2	few	TRBJ2-1	CASSQDRTSGSSYNEQFF	TGCGCCAGCAGCCAAGATCGTACTAGCGGGAGCTCCTACAATGAGCAGTTCTTC